This T cell receptor beta chain was found in a study of T cells after yellow fever vaccination. Trimming removed 3 bases at V and 3 bases at J, with 15 bases between. This CDR3 contains 15 residues. Germline V gene data show CDR1 as SGHRS and CDR2 as YFSETQ. This clonotype was picked up a small number of times. For TCR, cDNA came from 5'RACE template switching, which added a universal primer site and UMIs. TCRdb re-derived calls from the 5' RACE reads in MiXCR, one entry per CDR3 protein. The data show approximately 550,000 distinct CDR3 sequences, approximately 21% seen once. The receptor's source is a man younger than 40 who received the YFV17D yellow fever vaccine. The chain joins TRBV5-1 to TRBJ2-5; D is possibly TRBD1 or TRBD2 (6 bases each). This sample comprised PBMCs, obtained 15 days after the yellow fever booster vaccination. Here the CDR3 DNA reads TGCGCCAGCAGCTCGGGGGACACACTAAAAGAGACCCAGTACTTC. Translated: CASSSGDTLKETQYF.